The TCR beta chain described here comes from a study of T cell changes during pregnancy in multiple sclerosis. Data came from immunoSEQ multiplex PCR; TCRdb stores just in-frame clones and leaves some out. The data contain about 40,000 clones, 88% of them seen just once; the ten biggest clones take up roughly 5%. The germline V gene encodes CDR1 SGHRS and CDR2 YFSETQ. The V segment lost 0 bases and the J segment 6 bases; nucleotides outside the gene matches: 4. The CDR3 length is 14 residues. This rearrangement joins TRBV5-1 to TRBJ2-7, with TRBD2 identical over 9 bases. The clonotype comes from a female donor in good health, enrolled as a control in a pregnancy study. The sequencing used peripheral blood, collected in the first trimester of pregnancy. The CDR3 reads CASSLGGLASEQYF. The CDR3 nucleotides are TGCGCCAGCAGCTTGGGGGGACTAGCCTCCGAGCAGTACTTC.